This TCR beta chain was retrieved from a study of T-cell memory formation after mild COVID-19. On this clonotype: Its antigen is undetermined.

Points from the study as a whole: Some SARS-CoV-2-responding clones were already detected in memory before infection.

Trimming removed 5 bases from V and 4 bases from J, with 8 bases in between. CDR3 length: 11 amino acids. Germline assignment: CDR1 GTSNPN and CDR2 SVGIG (reference sequence). Using constant-segment primers, 5'RACE produced TCR alpha and TCR beta cDNA libraries carrying sample barcodes and UMIs. TCRdb used MiXCR to reprocess the 5' RACE reads, holding one entry per CDR3 protein. The sample consists of about 470,000 distinct CDR3 sequences, approximately 23% of them appearing once. This TCR was recovered from an adult woman who had mild COVID-19 (a few samples of this study predate the infection). Cell type and time point are not known. This sequence joins TRBV30 and TRBJ2-5, with D hard to call. The material sequenced was PBMCs or a T cell subset sorted from them (not recorded which). The CDR3 sequence: CAWGRRETQYF. The CDR3 nucleotides are TGTGCCTGGGGGCGACGAGAGACCCAGTACTTC.